Listed below are T cell receptor beta chains from one sample, sequenced in a study of cytomegalovirus exposure and HLA in healthy donors. The repertoire was sequenced with immunoSEQ multiplex PCR; TCRdb's copy has only in-frame clones and lacks some. The profile shows 180,000 or so clones, 82% of them singletons. The material sequenced was PBMCs. All receptors come from a man aged 35-49 years in good health and CMV-seronegative. Both conserved end residues are part of each CDR3. The D gene is left open where the match is weak. Rows give clone size only sometimes, using once, few, many, or a class for an expanded clone.

>TRBD1|-|TRBV28|TRBJ2-1
CAGLGQGELGKFF
TGTGCCGGGTTAGGACAGGGTGAATTGGGTAAGTTCTTC
>-|-|TRBV5-6|TRBJ2-1
CASSPGLPNDEQFF
TGTGCCAGCAGCCCTGGACTACCCAACGATGAGCAGTTCTTC
>TRBD1|-|TRBV7-9|TRBJ1-4
CASSADRVREKLFF
TGTGCCAGCAGCGCGGACAGGGTGCGAGAAAAACTGTTTTTT
>-|-|TRBV10-3|TRBJ2-5
CAISAGEKETQYF
TGTGCCATCAGTGCGGGAGAAAAAGAGACCCAGTACTTC
>-|few|TRBV4-1|TRBJ2-1
CASSQGVSGVYNEQFF
TGCGCCAGCAGCCAAGGCGTATCTGGAGTATACAATGAGCAGTTCTTC
>TRBD1|-|TRBV27|TRBJ1-5
CASALTGTVQPQHF
TGTGCCAGCGCGCTCACCGGGACAGTCCAGCCCCAGCATTTT
>TRBD2|-|TRBV29-1|TRBJ2-5
CSASSGRSETQYF
TGCAGCGCCTCTAGCGGGAGGTCAGAGACCCAGTACTTC
>TRBD1|-|TRBV5-4|TRBJ2-2
CASSPDPGQGAGELFF
TGTGCCAGCAGCCCCGATCCGGGACAGGGAGCCGGGGAGCTGTTTTTT
>-|-|TRBV11-2|TRBJ1-2
CASSSSRGYGYTF
TGTGCCAGCAGCTCATCTCGGGGCTATGGCTACACCTTC
>-|-|TRBV21-1|TRBJ2-6
CASSSQDRVAGANVLTF
TGTGCCAGCAGCTCCCAGGACAGGGTAGCTGGGGCCAACGTCCTGACTTTC